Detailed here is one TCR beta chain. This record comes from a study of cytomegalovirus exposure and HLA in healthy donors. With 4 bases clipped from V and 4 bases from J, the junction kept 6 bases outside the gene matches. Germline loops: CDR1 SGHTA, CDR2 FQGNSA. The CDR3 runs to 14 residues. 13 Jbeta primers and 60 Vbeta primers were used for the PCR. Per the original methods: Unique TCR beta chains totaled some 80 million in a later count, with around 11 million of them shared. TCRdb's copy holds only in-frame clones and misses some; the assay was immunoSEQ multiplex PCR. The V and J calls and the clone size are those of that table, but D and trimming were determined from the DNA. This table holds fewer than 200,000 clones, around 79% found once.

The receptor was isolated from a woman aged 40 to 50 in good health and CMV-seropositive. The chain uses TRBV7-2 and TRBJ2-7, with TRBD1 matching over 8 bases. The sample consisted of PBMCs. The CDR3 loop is CASSSLRGLYEQYF. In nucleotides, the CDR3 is TGTGCCAGCAGCTCCCTCAGGGGGCTATACGAGCAGTACTTC. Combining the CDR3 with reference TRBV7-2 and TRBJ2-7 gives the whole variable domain GAGVSQSPSNKVTEKGKDVELRCDPISGHTALYWYRQSLGQGLEFLIYFQGNSAPDKSGLPSDRFSAERTGGSVSTLTIQRTQQEDSAVYLCASSSLRGLYEQYFGPGTRLTVT.